These 17 T cell receptor beta chains were all obtained from the same sample, sequenced in a study of brain T cells in children with intractable seizures. Only in-frame clones appear in the TCRdb table, and some are missing; sequencing was by immunoSEQ multiplex PCR. The sample shows 55,000 to 80,000 clones, 90% to 96% of them seen only once. The sample in question was peripheral blood, obtained at surgery. The receptors derive from a boy in the first two years of life with focal cortical dysplasia and intractable seizures.

The sample holds one count of this clone. The rearrangement joins TRBV10-3 to TRBJ2-7; the match to TRBD1 covers 11 bases. V was clipped by 1 base and J by 4 bases; unmatched bases: 6. The germline V gene encodes CDR1 ENHRY and CDR2 SYGVKD. This CDR3 has 16 residues. Here the CDR3 DNA reads TGTGCCATCAGTGAGTTTGGCCGGGACAGGGGGTACGAGCAGTACTTC. Its protein product is CAISEFGRDRGYEQYF.

The rearrangement joins TRBV12-3 or TRBV12-4 to TRBJ1-5; D gene ambiguous. The V gene lost 3 bases and the J gene lost 4 bases, with 4 bases spanning the gap. The CDR3 is 12 amino acids. Here the CDR3 reads CASSFKNQPQHF. CDR3 DNA sequence: TGTGCCAGCAGTTTTAAGAATCAGCCCCAGCATTTT.

V and J are TRBV7-2 and TRBJ2-1; D may be TRBD1 (6 bases). The length of the CDR3 is 15 residues. Trimming took 4 bases from V and 2 from J, leaving 12 bases between them. Per germline, CDR1 SGHTA and CDR2 FQGNSA. DNA for the CDR3: TGTGCCAGCAGCTCACAGGGCCCCACCTACAATGAGCAGTTCTTC. Translation: CASSSQGPTYNEQFF.

The chain combines TRBV19 with TRBJ1-1; D not resolved. The length of the CDR3 is 12 residues. Germline V lookup: CDR1 LNHDA, CDR2 SQIVND (reference sequence). With 4 bases removed from V and 1 base from J, the gap between germline ends came to 4 bases. For the CDR3, the DNA is TGTGCCAGTAGTAGCCAGAACACTGAAGCTTTCTTT. This gives the protein CASSSQNTEAFF.

The rearrangement uses TRBV5-4 and TRBJ2-7, with TRBD2 identical over 11 bases. Trimming at V came to 4 bases and at J to 6 bases, leaving 6 bases not matched to a gene. CDR1 and CDR2 from the germline V gene are SGHNT and YYREEE (reference sequence). The CDR3 runs 14 residues. The CDR3, as DNA: TGTGCCAGCAGCGGTAGCGGGAGGGCCACCGAGCAGTACTTC. Its translation: CASSGSGRATEQYF.

The V and J genes are TRBV19 and TRBJ2-3; 9 positions agree with TRBD2. V dropped 3 bases and J dropped 5; count of bases not matched to a gene: 12. The CDR3 is 17 residues long. Germline CDR1 LNHDA, CDR2 SQIVND (reference sequence). CDR3 nucleotides: TGTGCCAGTAGTATGCTTCTAGCGGGGTCAGGGGAAGATACGCAGTATTTT. Translation gives CASSMLLAGSGEDTQYF. Looking up the rest from reference TRBV19 and TRBJ2-3 gives the full variable domain: DGGITQSPKYLFRKEGQNVTLSCEQNLNHDAMYWYRQDPGQGLRLIYYSQIVNDFQKGDIAEGYSVSREKKESFPLTVTSAQKNPTAFYLCASSMLLAGSGEDTQYFGPGTRLTVL.

The chain employs TRBV4-2 and TRBJ2-7, with TRBD2 identical over 12 bases. CDR1 and CDR2 from the germline V gene are LGHNA and YNFKEQ. The CDR3 has 15 amino acids. J lost 2 bases, V lost 1 base, and 0 bases had no gene match. The CDR3 region has the DNA TGTGCCAGCAGCCAAGGACTAGCGGGAGCCTACGAGCAGTACTTC. Translation gives CASSQGLAGAYEQYF.

This chain uses TRBV2 with TRBJ2-5; TRBD2 agrees at 14 bases. Trimming took 4 bases from V and 4 from J; bases not matched to a gene: 5. The germline gives CDR1 SNHLY, CDR2 FYNNEI. This CDR3 has 16 residues. The CDR3 region is CASSGLAGGRLETQYF. The CDR3 region has the DNA TGTGCCAGCAGTGGACTAGCGGGGGGGCGGCTAGAGACCCAGTACTTC.

V usage is TRBV15 and J usage is TRBJ1-5; TRBD1 is a possible D gene (6 bases). Germline V lookup: CDR1 LNHNV, CDR2 YYDKDF (reference sequence). Trimming removed 2 bases from V and 3 bases from J, with 17 bases in between. CDR3 length: 17 residues. CDR3 residues: CATSRRIWGAFNQPQHF. As DNA, the CDR3 is TGTGCCACCAGCAGAAGAATTTGGGGGGCGTTCAATCAGCCCCAGCATTTT.

V and J are TRBV19 and TRBJ2-4; perhaps TRBD1 as D (6 bases). V lost 5 bases to trimming and J lost 2 bases, with 19 bases between them. The germline V gene encodes CDR1 LNHDA and CDR2 SQIVND (reference sequence). The CDR3 is made up of 17 amino acids. The CDR3 loop reads CASSLVPGTIPKNIQYF. In nucleotides, the CDR3 is TGTGCCAGTAGTCTAGTCCCGGGGACAATACCCAAAAACATTCAGTACTTC.

The gene calls are TRBV5-1 and TRBJ2-5; 8 positions agree with TRBD2. Germline V CDR1 and CDR2: SGHRS, YFSETQ. The CDR3 runs to 14 residues. Germline trimming cut 0 bases from V and 9 bases from J; bases unmatched to any gene: 7. CDR3: CASSLATSAPSQYF. In nucleotides, the CDR3 is TGCGCCAGCAGCTTGGCGACTAGCGCCCCTTCCCAGTACTTC.

V gene TRBV29-1 combines with J gene TRBJ2-7, with D hard to call. Germline CDR1 SQVTM, CDR2 ANQGSEA. V was pared by 4 bases and J by 5 bases, with 9 bases between. This CDR3 is 11 amino acids long. The CDR3 reads CSVGVLDEQYF. Written as DNA, the CDR3 is TGCAGCGTTGGAGTTTTAGACGAGCAGTACTTC.

Only one count was recorded for this clone. The chain uses TRBV6-5 and TRBJ2-3; D unclear. Germline V lookup: CDR1 MNHEY, CDR2 SVGAGI. The V gene lost 0 bases and the J gene lost 6 bases, with 10 bases spanning the gap. The CDR3 has 14 residues. The CDR3 region has the DNA TGTGCCAGCAGTTACTCGACTCCCAGGGATACGCAGTATTTT. It encodes CASSYSTPRDTQYF.

This chain joins TRBV19 and TRBJ1-2; no clear D gene. Germline values: CDR1 LNHDA, CDR2 SQIVND (reference sequence). This CDR3 region has 14 residues. V was shortened by 7 bases and J by 10 bases, with 22 bases between the two germline ends. CDR3 bases: TGTGCCAGTACCATCACGAGGGCAGGCCTCGACTACACCTTC. It translates to CASTITRAGLDYTF. The whole variable domain, remainder taken from reference TRBV19 and TRBJ1-2, is DGGITQSPKYLFRKEGQNVTLSCEQNLNHDAMYWYRQDPGQGLRLIYYSQIVNDFQKGDIAEGYSVSREKKESFPLTVTSAQKNPTAFYLCASTITRAGLDYTFGSGTRLTVV.

A note on this clone: A read error may produce the germline difference seen at one junction end. V is TRBV6-4 and J is TRBJ1-2, with TRBD1 as a possible D gene (6 bases). The germline V gene encodes CDR1 MRHNA and CDR2 SNTAGT. There are 10 residues in the CDR3. As DNA, the CDR3 is TGTGCCAGCAGTGAGGGAGGACAGCCTTTC. Translation gives CASSEGGQPF.

This chain connects TRBV5-1 to TRBJ2-7; D remains unclear. CDR3 size: 14 residues. V was trimmed by 3 bases and J by 0 bases, leaving 10 bases between them. Germline V gene lookup returns CDR1 SGHRS and CDR2 YFSETQ. CDR3 coding DNA: TGCGCCAGCAGCTCCACCGGGCCCTCCTACGAGCAGTACTTC. This translates into CASSSTGPSYEQYF.

The chain couples TRBV4-1 to TRBJ2-5, with 13 nucleotides matching TRBD2. The V and J ends lost 4 bases and 3 bases, in that order; junction bases with no gene match: 8. The CDR3 is made up of 17 amino acids. The germline gives CDR1 MGHRA, CDR2 YSYEKL. CDR3 amino acids: CASSPGLAGPPEETQYF. The DNA of the CDR3 is TGCGCCAGCAGCCCGGGACTAGCGGGGCCCCCTGAAGAGACCCAGTACTTC.